This T cell receptor (beta chain) appears in the sequencing data of a study of T-cell reconstitution after alpha-beta-depleted transplantation in children. CDR3 length: 16 residues. The V end was cut by 6 bases, the J end by 3 bases, with 21 bases between. Germline CDR1 is MDHEN and CDR2 is SYDVKM. The TCRbeta library was prepared with unique molecular identifiers. TCRdb analysed the PCR reads with MiXCR anew, one entry per CDR3 protein. Of hundreds of thousands of distinct CDR3 sequences listed, more than 9% were seen once; the top ten hold about 4%. This sequence was found in a human donor who donated a stem cell graft to a child with acute myeloid leukemia. The chain has TRBV28 and TRBJ2-7; D perhaps matches TRBD2 (7 bases). This sample comprised PBMCs from the stem cell graft donor, obtained from the stem cell graft. Here the CDR3 DNA reads TGTGCCAGCAGAGGGGGGGCTTTGAGCCCCTTCTACGAGCAGTACTTC. This sequence encodes CASRGGALSPFYEQYF.